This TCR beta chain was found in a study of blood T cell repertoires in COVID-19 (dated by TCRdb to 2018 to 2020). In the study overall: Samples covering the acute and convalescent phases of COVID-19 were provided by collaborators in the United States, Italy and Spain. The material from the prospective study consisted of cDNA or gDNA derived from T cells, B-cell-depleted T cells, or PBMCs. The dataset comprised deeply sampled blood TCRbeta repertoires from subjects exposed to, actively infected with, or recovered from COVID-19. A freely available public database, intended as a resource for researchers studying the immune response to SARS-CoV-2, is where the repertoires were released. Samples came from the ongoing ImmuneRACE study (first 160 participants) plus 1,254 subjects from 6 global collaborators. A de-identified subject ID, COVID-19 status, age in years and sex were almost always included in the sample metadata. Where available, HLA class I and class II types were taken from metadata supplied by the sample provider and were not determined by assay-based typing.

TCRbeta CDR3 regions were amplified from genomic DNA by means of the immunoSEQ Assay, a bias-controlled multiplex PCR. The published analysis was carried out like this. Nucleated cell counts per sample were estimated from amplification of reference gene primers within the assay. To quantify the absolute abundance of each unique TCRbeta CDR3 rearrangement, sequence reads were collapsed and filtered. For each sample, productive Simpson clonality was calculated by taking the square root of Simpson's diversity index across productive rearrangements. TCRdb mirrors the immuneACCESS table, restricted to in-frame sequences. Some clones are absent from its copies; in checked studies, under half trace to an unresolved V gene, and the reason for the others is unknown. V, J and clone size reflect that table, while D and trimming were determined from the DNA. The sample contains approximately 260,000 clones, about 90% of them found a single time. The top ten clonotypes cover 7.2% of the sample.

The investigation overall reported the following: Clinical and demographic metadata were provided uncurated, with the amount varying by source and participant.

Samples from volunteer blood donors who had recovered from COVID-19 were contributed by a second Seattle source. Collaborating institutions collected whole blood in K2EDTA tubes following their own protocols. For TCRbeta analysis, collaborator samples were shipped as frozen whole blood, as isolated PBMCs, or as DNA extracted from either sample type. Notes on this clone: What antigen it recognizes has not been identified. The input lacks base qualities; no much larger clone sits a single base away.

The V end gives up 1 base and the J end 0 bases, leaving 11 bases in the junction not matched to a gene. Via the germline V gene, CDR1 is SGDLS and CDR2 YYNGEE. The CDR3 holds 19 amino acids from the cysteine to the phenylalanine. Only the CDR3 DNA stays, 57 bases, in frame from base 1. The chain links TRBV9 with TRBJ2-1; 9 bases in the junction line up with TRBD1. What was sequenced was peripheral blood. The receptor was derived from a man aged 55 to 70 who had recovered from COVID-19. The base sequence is TGTGCCAGCAGCGTATCCCTCCGGGACAGGGAAAACTCCTACAATGAGCAGTTCTTC. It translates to CASSVSLRDRENSYNEQFF.